This T cell receptor (beta chain) was recorded in a study of cytomegalovirus exposure and HLA in healthy donors. The wider study: Among the 398 genotyped donors, approximately 80% were placed in the Caucasian-associated ancestry cluster.

In regard to this clone: Its antigen is undetermined.

V lost 3 bases and J lost 5, with 13 bases in between. Germline V gene lookup returns CDR1 GTSNPN and CDR2 SVGIG (reference sequence). The CDR3 runs to 14 residues. Broader study findings: A few V segments could not be told apart, such as TRBV6-2 and TRBV6-3, and were left out. Sequencing likely generated an artifact that appeared as a cluster of highly shared sequence variants. The investigators catalogued 164 TCR beta chains as cytomegalovirus-associated.

The PCR was carried out with 60 Vbeta primers and 13 Jbeta primers. Some clones are missing from TCRdb's copy, which holds only in-frame ones; the method was immunoSEQ multiplex PCR. This listing includes about 130,000 clones. The specimen sequenced was PBMCs. The TCR originated in a man between 18 and 29 years old in good health and CMV-seronegative. V is TRBV30 and J is TRBJ2-2, with D possibly matching TRBD2 (7 bases). The CDR3 region has the DNA TGTGCCTGGAGCTATCGGGGGGCGACCGGGGAGCTGTTTTTT. It encodes CAWSYRGATGELFF.